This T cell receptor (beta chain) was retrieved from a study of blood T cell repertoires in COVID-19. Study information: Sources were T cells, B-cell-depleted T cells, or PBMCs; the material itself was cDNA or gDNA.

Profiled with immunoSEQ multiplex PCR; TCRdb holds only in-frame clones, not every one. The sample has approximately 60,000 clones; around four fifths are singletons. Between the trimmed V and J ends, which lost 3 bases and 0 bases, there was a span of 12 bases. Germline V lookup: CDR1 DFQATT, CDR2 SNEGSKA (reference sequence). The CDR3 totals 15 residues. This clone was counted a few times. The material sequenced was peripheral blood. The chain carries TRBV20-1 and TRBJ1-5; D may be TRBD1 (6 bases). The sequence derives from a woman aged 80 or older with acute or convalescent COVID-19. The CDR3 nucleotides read TGCAGTGCTAGTATAGGGGGTTATAGCAATCAGCCCCAGCATTTT. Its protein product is CSASIGGYSNQPQHF.